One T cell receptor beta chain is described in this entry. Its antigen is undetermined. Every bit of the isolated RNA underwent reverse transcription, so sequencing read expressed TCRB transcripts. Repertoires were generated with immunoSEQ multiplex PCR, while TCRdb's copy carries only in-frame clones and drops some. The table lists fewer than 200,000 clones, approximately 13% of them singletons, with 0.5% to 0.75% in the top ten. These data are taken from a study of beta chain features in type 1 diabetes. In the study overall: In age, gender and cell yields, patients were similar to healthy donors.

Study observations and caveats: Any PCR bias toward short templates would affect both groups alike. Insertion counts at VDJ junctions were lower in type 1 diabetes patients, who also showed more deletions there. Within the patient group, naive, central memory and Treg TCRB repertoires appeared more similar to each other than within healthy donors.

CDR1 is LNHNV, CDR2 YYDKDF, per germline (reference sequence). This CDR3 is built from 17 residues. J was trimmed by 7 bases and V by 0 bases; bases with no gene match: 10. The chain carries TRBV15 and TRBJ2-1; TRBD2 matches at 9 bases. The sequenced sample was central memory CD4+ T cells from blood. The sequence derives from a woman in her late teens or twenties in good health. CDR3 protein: CATSRDGAGGPWNEQFF. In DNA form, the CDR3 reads TGTGCCACCAGCAGAGATGGGGCGGGAGGGCCGTGGAATGAGCAGTTCTTC.